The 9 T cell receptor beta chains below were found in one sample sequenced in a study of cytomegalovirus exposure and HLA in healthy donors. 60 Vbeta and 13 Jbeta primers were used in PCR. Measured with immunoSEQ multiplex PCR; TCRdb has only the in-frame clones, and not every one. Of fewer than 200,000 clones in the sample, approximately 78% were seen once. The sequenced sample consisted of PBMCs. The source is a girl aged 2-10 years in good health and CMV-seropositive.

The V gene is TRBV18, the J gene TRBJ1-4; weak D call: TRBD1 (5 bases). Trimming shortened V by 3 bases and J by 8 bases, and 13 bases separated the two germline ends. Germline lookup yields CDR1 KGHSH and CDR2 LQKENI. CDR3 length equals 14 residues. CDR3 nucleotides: TGTGCCAGCTCACCGGGGGAGGCTGAGGAAAAACTGTTTTTT. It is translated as CASSPGEAEEKLFF. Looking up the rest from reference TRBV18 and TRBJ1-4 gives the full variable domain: NAGVMQNPRHLVRRRGQEARLRCSPMKGHSHVYWYRQLPEEGLKFMVYLQKENIIDESGMPKERFSAEFPKEGPSILRIQQVVRGDSAAYFCASSPGEAEEKLFFGSGTQLSVL.

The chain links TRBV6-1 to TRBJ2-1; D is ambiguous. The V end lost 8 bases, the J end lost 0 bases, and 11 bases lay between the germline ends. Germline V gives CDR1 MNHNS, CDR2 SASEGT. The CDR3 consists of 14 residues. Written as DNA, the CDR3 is TGTGCCAGCCGTGGCCCGAGCTCCTACAATGAGCAGTTCTTC. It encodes CASRGPSSYNEQFF.

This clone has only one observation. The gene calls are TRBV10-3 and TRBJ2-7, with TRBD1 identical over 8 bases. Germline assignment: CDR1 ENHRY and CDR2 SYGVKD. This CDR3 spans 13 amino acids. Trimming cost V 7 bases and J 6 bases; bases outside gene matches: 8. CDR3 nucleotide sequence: TGTGCCATCACGGGGCCAGGGGGCTCCGAGCAGTACTTC. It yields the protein CAITGPGGSEQYF.

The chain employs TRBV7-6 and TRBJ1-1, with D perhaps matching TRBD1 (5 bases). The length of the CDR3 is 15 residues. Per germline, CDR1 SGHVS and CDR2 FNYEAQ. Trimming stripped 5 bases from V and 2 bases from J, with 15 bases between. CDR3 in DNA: TGTGCCAGCAGCCCCTTAAAGACAGTAAACACTGAAGCTTTCTTT. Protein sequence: CASSPLKTVNTEAFF.

DNA of the CDR3: TGTGCCACCAGCGCCCGACAGGGGACCTCGCACGAGCAGTACTTC. Translation: CATSARQGTSHEQYF. The chain recombines TRBV15 with TRBJ2-7; 8 bases fit TRBD1. CDR3 length equals 15 residues. Looked up from germline, CDR1 is LNHNV and CDR2 is YYDKDF (reference sequence). Unmatched junction bases numbered 11, after V lost 5 bases and J lost 5 bases.

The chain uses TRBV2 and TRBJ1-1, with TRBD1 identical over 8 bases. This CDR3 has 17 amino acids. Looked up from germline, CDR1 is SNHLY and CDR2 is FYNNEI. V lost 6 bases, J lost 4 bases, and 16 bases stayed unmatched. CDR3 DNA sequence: TGTGCCAGCAGCCATTTCCTTAAACAGGGGGAGAGCACTGAAGCTTTCTTT. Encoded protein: CASSHFLKQGESTEAFF.

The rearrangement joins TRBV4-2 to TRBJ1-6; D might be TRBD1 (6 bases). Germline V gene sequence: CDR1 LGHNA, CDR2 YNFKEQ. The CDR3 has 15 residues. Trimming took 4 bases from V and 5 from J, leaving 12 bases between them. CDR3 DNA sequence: TGTGCCAGCAGCCGGGGACAAGGGCATAATTCACCCCTCCACTTT. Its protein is CASSRGQGHNSPLHF.

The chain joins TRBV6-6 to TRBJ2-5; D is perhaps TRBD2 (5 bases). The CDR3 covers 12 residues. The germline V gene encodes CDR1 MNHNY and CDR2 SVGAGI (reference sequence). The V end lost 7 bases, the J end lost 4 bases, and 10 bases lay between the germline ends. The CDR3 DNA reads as TGTGCCAGCACGGTTGGAGGAGAGACCCAGTACTTC. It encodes CASTVGGETQYF.

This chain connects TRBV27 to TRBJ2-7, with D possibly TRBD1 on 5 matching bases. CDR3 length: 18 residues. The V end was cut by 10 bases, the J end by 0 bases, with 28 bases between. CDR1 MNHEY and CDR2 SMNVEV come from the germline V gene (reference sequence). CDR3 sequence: CATALKPATAFSSYEQYF. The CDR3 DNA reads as TGTGCCACTGCCCTTAAACCCGCGACAGCGTTCAGCTCCTACGAGCAGTACTTC.